These 15 T cell receptor beta chains came from one sample sequenced in a study of blood T cell repertoires in COVID-19. Profiling relied on immunoSEQ multiplex PCR, and the TCRdb table lists in-frame clones only, not all of them. The sample lists a few hundred thousand clones, approximately 80% occurring once. Sequences were obtained from PBMCs or T cells enriched from blood (not recorded which). All receptors derive from a man younger than 40 with acute COVID-19.

The chain employs TRBV3-1 (or the pseudogene TRBV3-2) and TRBJ2-5; the match to TRBD2 covers 10 bases. The CDR3 spans 16 residues. Per the germline V gene, CDR1 is LGHDT and CDR2 is YNNKEL (reference sequence). J lost 6 bases, V lost 2 bases, and 9 bases had no gene match. The CDR3 protein is CASSQKAGGRKKTQYF. For the CDR3, the DNA is TGTGCCAGCAGCCAAAAAGCGGGGGGGCGAAAAAAGACCCAGTACTTC.

This clone came up once. The chain recombines TRBV5-5 with TRBJ1-1; D might be TRBD1 (5 bases). The ends were cut back, 0 bases at V and 10 bases at J, with 22 bases in the middle. The V gene's germline CDR1 is SGHKS and CDR2 YYEKEE (reference sequence). CDR3 length: 16 amino acids. CDR3 in DNA: TGTGCCAGCAGCTTGGGACACCTTGGGGCCCTCTTGCGAGCTTTCTTT. This encodes CASSLGHLGALLRAFF.

CDR3 sequence: CASNGGPPTDTQYF. CDR3 coding DNA: TGTGCCAGCAACGGGGGTCCCCCCACAGATACGCAGTATTTT. V is TRBV28 and J is TRBJ2-3, with a weak D call TRBD2 (6 bases). The ends were cut back, 7 bases at V and 2 bases at J, with 13 bases in the middle. The germline V gene has CDR1 MDHEN and CDR2 SYDVKM. The CDR3 is 14 residues long.

The CDR3 loop is CASRSPGLASHTGELFF. CDR3 coding DNA: TGTGCCAGTAGGAGCCCGGGACTAGCATCCCACACCGGGGAGCTGTTTTTT. The chain combines TRBV19 with TRBJ2-2; 9 positions match TRBD2. With V trimmed by 6 bases and J by 3 bases, 11 bases remained unmatched. Germline CDR1 is LNHDA and CDR2 is SQIVND (reference sequence). There are 17 residues in the CDR3.

The chain combines TRBV3-1 (or the pseudogene TRBV3-2) with TRBJ1-2; D perhaps matches TRBD1 (6 bases). V was trimmed by 3 bases and J by 5 bases, leaving 19 bases between them. This CDR3 has 16 residues. Germline assignment: CDR1 LGHDT and CDR2 YNNKEL (reference sequence). For the CDR3, the DNA is TGTGCCAGCAGCCATGCTTCAGGTGGGACACGGTATGGCTACACCTTC. Translated: CASSHASGGTRYGYTF.

This clone was detected ten times or more. The chain carries TRBV6-5 and TRBJ1-2; D unclear. V lost 5 bases and J 4 bases, leaving 8 bases between the germline ends. The germline V gene has CDR1 MNHEY and CDR2 SVGAGI. There are 12 residues in the CDR3. The CDR3 here is CASSSGVYGYTF. The DNA for the CDR3 is TGTGCCAGCAGTAGCGGGGTCTATGGCTACACCTTC.

The chain recombines TRBV2 with TRBJ1-2; a weak D match, TRBD1 (6 bases). Trimming stripped 10 bases from V and 3 bases from J, with 15 bases between. Looked up from germline, CDR1 is SNHLY and CDR2 is FYNNEI. The CDR3 has 13 amino acids. The CDR3 bases are TGTGCCATCAGAACAGGGATTGACTATGGCTACACCTTC. It yields the protein CAIRTGIDYGYTF. Based on the CDR3 plus reference TRBV2 and TRBJ1-2, the full variable domain is EPEVTQTPSHQVTQMGQEVILRCVPISNHLYFYWYRQILGQKVEFLVSFYNNEISEKSEIFDDQFSVERPDGSNFTLKIRSTKLEDSAMYFCAIRTGIDYGYTFGSGTRLTVV.

The rearrangement uses TRBV3-1 (or the pseudogene TRBV3-2) and TRBJ1-2; 8 bases match TRBD1. CDR3 length: 14 residues. CDR1 LGHDT and CDR2 YNNKEL come from the germline V gene (reference sequence). J lost 5 bases, V lost 0 bases, and 2 bases had no gene match. As DNA, the CDR3 is TGTGCCAGCAGCCAAGATACAGGGGGGTATGGCTACACCTTC. Its protein is CASSQDTGGYGYTF.

The genes are TRBV9 and TRBJ2-3, with D unclear. The germline V gene has CDR1 SGDLS and CDR2 YYNGEE. The length of the CDR3 is 15 residues. V lost 4 bases to trimming and J lost 6 bases, with 18 bases between them. DNA of the CDR3: TGTGCCAGCAGCCCGAGTGGAGTCTACTGGGATACGCAGTATTTT. It encodes CASSPSGVYWDTQYF.

This chain connects TRBV7-6 to TRBJ1-6; no clear D. The CDR3 contains 14 residues. V was trimmed by 2 bases and J by 15 bases, leaving 17 bases between them. Germline V gives CDR1 SGHVS, CDR2 FNYEAQ. CDR3: CASSLFADPGGLHF. CDR3 DNA sequence: TGTGCCAGCAGCTTATTTGCTGACCCCGGCGGCCTCCACTTT.

Remarks on this clone: With a much larger clone just one base away, this may be a read error. Other DNA sequences of this sample code for an identical CDR3. The DNA for the CDR3 is TGTGCCAGCAGCAAAACAAGTGAAAAACTGTTTTTT. Translation gives CASSKTSEKLFF. V gene TRBV11-2 combines with J gene TRBJ1-4; no reliable D call. Trimming removed 5 bases from V and 7 bases from J, with 8 bases in between. The CDR3 consists of 12 residues. The germline CDR1 and CDR2 sequences are SGHAT and FQNNGV. Complete variable domain (other parts from reference TRBV11-2 and TRBJ1-4): EAGVAQSPRYKIIEKRQSVAFWCNPISGHATLYWYQQILGQGPKLLIQFQNNGVVDDSQLPKDRFSAERLKGVDSTLKIQPAKLEDSAVYLCASSKTSEKLFFGSGTQLSVL.

This clone appeared a single time. The genes are TRBV12-3 or TRBV12-4 and TRBJ1-2, with no clear D. There are 13 residues in the CDR3. V dropped 3 bases and J dropped 2 bases, with 7 bases sitting between them. The CDR3 sequence: CASSLMENYGYTF. CDR3 sequence (DNA): TGTGCCAGCAGTTTGATGGAGAACTATGGCTACACCTTC.

This sequence joins TRBV9 and TRBJ2-5, with 8 bases lining up with TRBD2. J lost 5 bases, V lost 1 base, and 4 bases had no gene match. Germline CDR1 reads SGDLS; CDR2 reads YYNGEE. The CDR3 loop spans 14 amino acids. The CDR3 loop is CASSVSPSGETQYF. The CDR3, as DNA: TGTGCCAGCAGCGTAAGCCCTAGCGGGGAGACCCAGTACTTC.

The rearrangement uses TRBV27 and TRBJ1-1; D unclear. The CDR3 spans 15 residues. V gave up 7 bases and J gave up 1 base, with 16 bases separating them. Looked up from germline, CDR1 is MNHEY and CDR2 is SMNVEV (reference sequence). CDR3 sequence reads: CASTTSADGNTEAFF. In DNA form, the CDR3 reads TGTGCCAGCACCACCTCCGCGGATGGGAACACTGAAGCTTTCTTT.

This clone turned up a few times. This rearrangement joins TRBV12-3 or TRBV12-4 to TRBJ2-2; TRBD1 is a possible D gene (6 bases). Trimming cost V 7 bases and J 5 bases, with 11 bases left between them. The CDR3 runs to 13 residues. CDR3 loop: CASTSQGTGELFF. The CDR3 region has the DNA TGTGCCAGCACCTCGCAGGGGACCGGGGAGCTGTTTTTT.